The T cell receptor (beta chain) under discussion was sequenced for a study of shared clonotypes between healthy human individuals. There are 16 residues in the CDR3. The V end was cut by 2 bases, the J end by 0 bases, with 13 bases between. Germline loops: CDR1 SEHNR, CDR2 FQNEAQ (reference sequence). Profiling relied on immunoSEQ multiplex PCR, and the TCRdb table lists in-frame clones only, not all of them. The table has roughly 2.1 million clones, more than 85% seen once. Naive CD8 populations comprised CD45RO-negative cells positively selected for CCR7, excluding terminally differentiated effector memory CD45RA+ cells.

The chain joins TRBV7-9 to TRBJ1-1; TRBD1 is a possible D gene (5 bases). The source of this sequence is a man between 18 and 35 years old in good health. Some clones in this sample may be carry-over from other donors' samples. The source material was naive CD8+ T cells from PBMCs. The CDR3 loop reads CASSLTGRGLNTEAFF. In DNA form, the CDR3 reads TGTGCCAGCAGCTTAACTGGGAGGGGACTGAACACTGAAGCTTTCTTT.